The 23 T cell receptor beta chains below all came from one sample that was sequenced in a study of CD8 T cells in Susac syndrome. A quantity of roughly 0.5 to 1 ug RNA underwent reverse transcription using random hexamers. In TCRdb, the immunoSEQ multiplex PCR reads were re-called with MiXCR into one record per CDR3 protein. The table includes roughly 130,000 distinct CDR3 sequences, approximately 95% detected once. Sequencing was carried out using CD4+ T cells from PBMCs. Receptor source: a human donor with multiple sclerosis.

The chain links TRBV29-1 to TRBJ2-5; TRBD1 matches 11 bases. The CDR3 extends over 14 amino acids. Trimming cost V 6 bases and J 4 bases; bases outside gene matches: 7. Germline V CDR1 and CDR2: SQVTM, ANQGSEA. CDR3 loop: CSVRDRGVSETQYF. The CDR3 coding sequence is TGCAGCGTCCGGGACAGGGGGGTTTCAGAGACCCAGTACTTC.

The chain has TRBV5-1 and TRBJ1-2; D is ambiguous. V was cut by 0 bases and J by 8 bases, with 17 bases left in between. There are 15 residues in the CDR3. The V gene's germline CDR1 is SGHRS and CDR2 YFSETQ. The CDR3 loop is CASSLAVSQTRGYTF. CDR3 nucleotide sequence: TGCGCCAGCAGCTTGGCAGTTTCGCAAACCCGGGGCTACACCTTC.

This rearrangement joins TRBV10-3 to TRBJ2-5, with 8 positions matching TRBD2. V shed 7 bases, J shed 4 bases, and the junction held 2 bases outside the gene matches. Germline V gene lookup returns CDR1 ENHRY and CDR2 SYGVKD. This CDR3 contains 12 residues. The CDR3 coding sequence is TGTGCCATCAATGCGGGAGGAGAGACCCAGTACTTC. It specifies CAINAGGETQYF.

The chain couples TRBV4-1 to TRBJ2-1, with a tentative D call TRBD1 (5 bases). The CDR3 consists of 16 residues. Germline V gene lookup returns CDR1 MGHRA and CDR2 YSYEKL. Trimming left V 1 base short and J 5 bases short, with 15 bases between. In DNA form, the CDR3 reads TGCGCCAGCAGCCAAGCTCCACAGGACCCAAACAATGAGCAGTTCTTC. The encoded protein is CASSQAPQDPNNEQFF.

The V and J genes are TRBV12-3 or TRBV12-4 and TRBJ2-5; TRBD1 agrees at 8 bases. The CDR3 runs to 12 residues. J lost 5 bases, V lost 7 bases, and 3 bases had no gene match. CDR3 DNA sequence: TGTGCCAGCAATCAGGGGGCTGAGACCCAGTACTTC. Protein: CASNQGAETQYF.

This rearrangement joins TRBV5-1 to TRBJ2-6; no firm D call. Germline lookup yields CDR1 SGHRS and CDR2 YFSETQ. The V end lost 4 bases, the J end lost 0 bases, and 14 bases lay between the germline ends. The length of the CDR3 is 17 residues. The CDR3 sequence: CASSPTPTSSGANVLTF. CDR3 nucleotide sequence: TGCGCCAGCAGCCCGACCCCCACAAGCTCTGGGGCCAACGTCCTGACTTTC. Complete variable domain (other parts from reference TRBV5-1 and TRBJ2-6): KAGVTQTPRYLIKTRGQQVTLSCSPISGHRSVSWYQQTPGQGLQFLFEYFSETQRNKGNFPGRFSGRQFSNSRSEMNVSTLELGDSALYLCASSPTPTSSGANVLTFGAGSRLTVL.

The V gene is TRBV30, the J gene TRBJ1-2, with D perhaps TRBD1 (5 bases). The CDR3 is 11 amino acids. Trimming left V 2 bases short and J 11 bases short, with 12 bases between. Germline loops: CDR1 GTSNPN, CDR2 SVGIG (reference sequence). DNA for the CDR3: TGTGCCTGGAGTTCTTCGGGGGGGTACACCTTC. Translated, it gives CAWSSSGGYTF.

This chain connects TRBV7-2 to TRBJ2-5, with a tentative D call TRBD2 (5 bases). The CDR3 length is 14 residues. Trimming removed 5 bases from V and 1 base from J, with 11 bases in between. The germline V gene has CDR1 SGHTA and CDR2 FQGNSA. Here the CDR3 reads CASSPSRGQETQYF. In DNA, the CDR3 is TGTGCCAGCAGCCCGTCACGGGGCCAAGAGACCCAGTACTTC.

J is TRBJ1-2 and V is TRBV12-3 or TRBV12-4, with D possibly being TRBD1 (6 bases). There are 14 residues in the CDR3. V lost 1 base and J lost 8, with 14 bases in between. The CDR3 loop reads CASSLGQGIEGYTF. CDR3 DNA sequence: TGTGCCAGCAGTTTAGGGCAGGGGATCGAGGGCTACACCTTC.

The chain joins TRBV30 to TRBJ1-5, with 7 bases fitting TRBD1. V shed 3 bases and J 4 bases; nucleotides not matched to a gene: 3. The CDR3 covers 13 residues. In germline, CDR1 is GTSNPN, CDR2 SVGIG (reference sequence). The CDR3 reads CAWSGTANQPQHF. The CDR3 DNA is TGTGCCTGGAGCGGGACAGCTAATCAGCCCCAGCATTTT.

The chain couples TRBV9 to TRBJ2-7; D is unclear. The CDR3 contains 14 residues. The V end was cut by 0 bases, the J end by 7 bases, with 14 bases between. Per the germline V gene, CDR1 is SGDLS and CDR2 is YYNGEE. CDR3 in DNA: TGTGCCAGCAGCGTAGCCCTGCAATCGTCGGAGCAGTACTTC. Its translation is CASSVALQSSEQYF. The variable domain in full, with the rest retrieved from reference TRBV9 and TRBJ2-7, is DSGVTQTPKHLITATGQRVTLRCSPRSGDLSVYWYQQSLDQGLQFLIQYYNGEERAKGNILERFSAQQFPDLHSELNLSSLELGDSALYFCASSVALQSSEQYFGPGTRLTVT.

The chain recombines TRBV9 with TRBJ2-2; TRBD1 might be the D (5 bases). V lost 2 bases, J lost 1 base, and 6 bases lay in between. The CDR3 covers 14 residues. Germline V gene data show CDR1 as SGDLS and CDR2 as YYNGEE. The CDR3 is CASSVTGNTGELFF. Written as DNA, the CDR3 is TGTGCCAGCAGCGTTACAGGGAACACCGGGGAGCTGTTTTTT.

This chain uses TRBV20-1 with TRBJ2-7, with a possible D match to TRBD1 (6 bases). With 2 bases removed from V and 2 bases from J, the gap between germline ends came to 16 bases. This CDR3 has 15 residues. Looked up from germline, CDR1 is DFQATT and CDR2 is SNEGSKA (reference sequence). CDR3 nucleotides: TGCAGTGCTAGATCATACGCCCGGACAGCCTACGAGCAGTACTTC. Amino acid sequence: CSARSYARTAYEQYF.

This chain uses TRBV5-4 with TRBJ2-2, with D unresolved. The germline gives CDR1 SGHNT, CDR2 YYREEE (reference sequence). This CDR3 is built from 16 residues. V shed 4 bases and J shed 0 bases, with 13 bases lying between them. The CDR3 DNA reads TGTGCCAGCAGCAAAAGGGCCCTAGCGAACACCGGGGAGCTGTTTTTT. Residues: CASSKRALANTGELFF.

CDR3 region: CSVEVARSAGQYF. In DNA form, the CDR3 reads TGCAGCGTTGAGGTAGCCAGGTCTGCCGGGCAGTACTTC. This chain connects TRBV29-1 to TRBJ2-7; D remains ambiguous. There are 13 residues in the CDR3. CDR1 is SQVTM and CDR2 is ANQGSEA in the germline V gene. With 3 bases removed from V and 9 bases from J, the gap between germline ends came to 18 bases.

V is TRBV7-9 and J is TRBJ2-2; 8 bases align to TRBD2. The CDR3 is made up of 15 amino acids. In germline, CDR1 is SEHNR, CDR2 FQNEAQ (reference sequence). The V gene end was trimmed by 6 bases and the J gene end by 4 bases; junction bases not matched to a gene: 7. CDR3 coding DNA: TGTGCCAGCAGGCATATAGGGACTAGCACCGGGGAGCTGTTTTTT. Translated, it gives CASRHIGTSTGELFF.

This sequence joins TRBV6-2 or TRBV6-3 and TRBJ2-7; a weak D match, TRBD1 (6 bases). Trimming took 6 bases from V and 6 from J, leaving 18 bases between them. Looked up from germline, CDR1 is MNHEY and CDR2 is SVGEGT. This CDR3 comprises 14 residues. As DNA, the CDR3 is TGTGCCAGCAGCCCCAACAGGGTTGGTTTCGAGCAGTACTTC. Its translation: CASSPNRVGFEQYF.

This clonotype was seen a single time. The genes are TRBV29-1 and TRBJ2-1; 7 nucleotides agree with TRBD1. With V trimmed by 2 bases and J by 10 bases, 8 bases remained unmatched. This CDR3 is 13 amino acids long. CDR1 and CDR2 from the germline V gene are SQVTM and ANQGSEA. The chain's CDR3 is CSVEPGTAQEQFF. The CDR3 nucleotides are TGCAGCGTTGAACCGGGGACAGCCCAAGAGCAGTTCTTC.

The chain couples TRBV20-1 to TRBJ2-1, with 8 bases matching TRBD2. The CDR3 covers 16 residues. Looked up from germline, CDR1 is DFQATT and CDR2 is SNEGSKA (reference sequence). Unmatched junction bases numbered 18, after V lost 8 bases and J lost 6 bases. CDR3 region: CSLDPKGAGVSNEQFF. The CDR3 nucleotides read TGCAGTCTAGATCCCAAGGGAGCGGGAGTTTCCAATGAGCAGTTCTTC.

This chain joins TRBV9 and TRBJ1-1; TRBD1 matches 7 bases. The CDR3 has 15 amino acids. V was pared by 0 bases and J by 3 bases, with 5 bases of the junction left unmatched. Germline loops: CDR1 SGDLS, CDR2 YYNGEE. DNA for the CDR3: TGTGCCAGCAGCGTAGTAAGGGGGCCATACACTGAAGCTTTCTTT. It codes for CASSVVRGPYTEAFF.

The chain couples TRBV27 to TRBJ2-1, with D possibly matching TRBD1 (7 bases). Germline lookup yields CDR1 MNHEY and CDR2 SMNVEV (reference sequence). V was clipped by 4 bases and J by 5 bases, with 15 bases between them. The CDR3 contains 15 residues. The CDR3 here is CASSSGGYDDNEQFF. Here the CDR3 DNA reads TGTGCCAGCAGTTCAGGGGGGTACGACGACAATGAGCAGTTCTTC.

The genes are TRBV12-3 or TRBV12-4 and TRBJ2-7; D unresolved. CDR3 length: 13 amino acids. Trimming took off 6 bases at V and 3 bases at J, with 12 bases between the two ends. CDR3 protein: CASSLQSLYEQYF. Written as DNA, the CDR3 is TGTGCCAGCAGCCTCCAGTCTCTCTACGAGCAGTACTTC.

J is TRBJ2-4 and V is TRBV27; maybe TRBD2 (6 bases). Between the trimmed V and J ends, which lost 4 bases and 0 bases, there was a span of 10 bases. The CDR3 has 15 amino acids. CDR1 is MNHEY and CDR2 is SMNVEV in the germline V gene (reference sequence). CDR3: CASSSGGLAKNIQYF. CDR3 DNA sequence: TGTGCCAGCAGTTCCGGGGGATTAGCCAAAAACATTCAGTACTTC.